The rows below give T cell receptor beta chains drawn from one sample of a study of vaccination and CD4 T cells after COVID-19. TCRdb redid the calling of the PCR reads with MiXCR, one entry per CDR3 protein. The sample has about 14,000 distinct CDR3 sequences; under 60% are singletons. Their specific antigens are unknown. Sequences were derived from CD4+ T cells from blood, cultured in vitro, sampled before SARS-CoV-2 vaccination. The receptors come from a human donor who had recovered from COVID-19. CDR3s include the opening cysteine and the closing phenylalanine or tryptophan. The D gene is left open where the match is weak. Some rows have no size entry. The others give once, few or many, or a class for an expanded clone.

clone_size: few; v_call: TRBV20-1; j_call: TRBJ1-2; d_call: TRBD1; cdr3_aa: CSARDPTGDGYGYTF; cdr3_nt: TGCAGTGCTAGAGACCCAACAGGGGACGGCTATGGCTACACCTTC
clone_size: NA; v_call: TRBV4-1; j_call: TRBJ2-3; d_call: NA; cdr3_aa: CASSQDRDTQYF; cdr3_nt: TGCGCCAGCAGCCAAGACCGGGATACGCAGTATTTT
clone_size: few; v_call: TRBV24-1; j_call: TRBJ2-3; d_call: NA; cdr3_aa: CATSDTAGTGPEYF; cdr3_nt: TGTGCCACCAGTGATACGGCCGGGACTGGGCCCGAGTATTTT
clone_size: medium-sized; v_call: TRBV6-1; j_call: TRBJ1-5; d_call: NA; cdr3_aa: CASSEGTEGHQPQHF; cdr3_nt: TGTGCCAGCAGTGAAGGGACAGAAGGTCACCAGCCCCAGCATTTT
clone_size: NA; v_call: TRBV27; j_call: TRBJ2-3; d_call: TRBD1; cdr3_aa: CARPTGRTTDTQYF; cdr3_nt: TGTGCCAGACCGACAGGGAGAACCACAGATACGCAGTATTTT
clone_size: NA; v_call: TRBV20-1; j_call: TRBJ2-1; d_call: TRBD2; cdr3_aa: CSARRRLAGYEQFF; cdr3_nt: TGCAGTGCTAGAAGGAGACTAGCGGGATATGAGCAGTTCTTC
clone_size: NA; v_call: TRBV30; j_call: TRBJ1-2; d_call: NA; cdr3_aa: CAWSSGDTSYGYTF; cdr3_nt: TGTGCCTGGAGTTCCGGGGACACCTCCTATGGCTACACCTTC
clone_size: NA; v_call: TRBV27; j_call: TRBJ2-5; d_call: TRBD2; cdr3_aa: CASSSFGVAGDQETQYF; cdr3_nt: TGTGCCAGCAGTTCTTTCGGTGTAGCGGGTGATCAAGAGACCCAGTACTTC
clone_size: NA; v_call: TRBV19; j_call: TRBJ1-5; d_call: NA; cdr3_aa: CASSRGVSGNQPQHF; cdr3_nt: TGTGCCAGTAGTAGGGGTGTGAGTGGCAATCAGCCCCAGCATTTT
clone_size: NA; v_call: TRBV6-5; j_call: TRBJ1-5; d_call: NA; cdr3_aa: CASSYGSLDSNQPQHF; cdr3_nt: TGTGCCAGCAGTTACGGCAGCCTAGATAGCAATCAGCCCCAGCATTTT
clone_size: once; v_call: TRBV6-5; j_call: TRBJ2-7; d_call: TRBD1; cdr3_aa: CASSYSRDSSYEQYF; cdr3_nt: TGTGCCAGCAGTTACAGCCGGGACAGCTCCTACGAGCAGTACTTC
clone_size: NA; v_call: TRBV18; j_call: TRBJ1-5; d_call: NA; cdr3_aa: CASSPLGSNQPQHF; cdr3_nt: TGTGCCAGCTCACCATTGGGGTCTAATCAGCCCCAGCATTTT
clone_size: NA; v_call: TRBV11-3; j_call: TRBJ2-3; d_call: TRBD1; cdr3_aa: CASSSNRGSGTDTQYF; cdr3_nt: TGTGCCAGCAGCTCCAACAGGGGATCTGGCACAGATACGCAGTATTTT
clone_size: NA; v_call: TRBV5-4; j_call: TRBJ1-1; d_call: NA; cdr3_aa: CASSIWGGANTEAFF; cdr3_nt: TGTGCCAGCAGCATCTGGGGGGGCGCGAACACTGAAGCTTTCTTT
clone_size: NA; v_call: TRBV19; j_call: TRBJ1-2; d_call: NA; cdr3_aa: CASSLQTSNYGYTF; cdr3_nt: TGTGCCAGTAGTTTACAGACATCTAACTATGGCTACACCTTC
clone_size: NA; v_call: TRBV15; j_call: TRBJ2-7; d_call: NA; cdr3_aa: CATSRDRPPRNEQYF; cdr3_nt: TGTGCCACCAGCAGAGACAGGCCGCCGAGGAACGAGCAGTACTTC
clone_size: NA; v_call: TRBV20-1; j_call: TRBJ1-4; d_call: NA; cdr3_aa: CSASPNRDGRNEKLFF; cdr3_nt: TGCAGTGCTAGTCCTAATCGGGACGGACGTAATGAAAAACTGTTTTTT
clone_size: medium-sized; v_call: TRBV7-9; j_call: TRBJ1-3; d_call: NA; cdr3_aa: CASSLRGDSGNTIYF; cdr3_nt: TGTGCCAGCAGCTTAAGGGGAGACTCTGGAAACACCATATATTTT
clone_size: NA; v_call: TRBV12-3/TRBV12-4; j_call: TRBJ2-7; d_call: TRBD1; cdr3_aa: CASSLRTGAEQYF; cdr3_nt: TGTGCCAGCAGTTTAAGGACAGGGGCCGAGCAGTACTTC
clone_size: few; v_call: TRBV2; j_call: TRBJ2-5; d_call: NA; cdr3_aa: CASGTGIGQYF; cdr3_nt: TGTGCCAGCGGCACAGGAATAGGCCAGTACTTC
clone_size: NA; v_call: TRBV11-2; j_call: TRBJ2-3; d_call: TRBD2; cdr3_aa: CASSDLTSGRSDTQYF; cdr3_nt: TGTGCCAGCAGCGACCTGACTAGCGGGAGGTCAGATACGCAGTATTTT
clone_size: NA; v_call: TRBV20-1; j_call: TRBJ1-1; d_call: NA; cdr3_aa: CSATNPGNTEAFF; cdr3_nt: TGCAGTGCTACCAACCCCGGTAACACTGAAGCTTTCTTT
clone_size: NA; v_call: TRBV2; j_call: TRBJ2-3; d_call: NA; cdr3_aa: CASSPADTQYF; cdr3_nt: TGTGCCAGCAGCCCAGCAGATACGCAGTATTTT
clone_size: once; v_call: TRBV9; j_call: TRBJ1-2; d_call: NA; cdr3_aa: CASSTRGRGNYGYTF; cdr3_nt: TGTGCCAGCAGCACAAGGGGGAGGGGAAACTATGGCTACACCTTC
clone_size: NA; v_call: TRBV20-1; j_call: TRBJ2-5; d_call: NA; cdr3_aa: CSASPDSPIQETQYF; cdr3_nt: TGCAGTGCTAGTCCGGACAGTCCAATTCAAGAGACCCAGTACTTC
clone_size: few; v_call: TRBV28; j_call: TRBJ1-4; d_call: NA; cdr3_aa: CASSLPQGRVEKLFF; cdr3_nt: TGTGCCAGCAGCCTCCCGCAGGGCCGGGTCGAGAAACTGTTTTTT
clone_size: NA; v_call: TRBV20-1; j_call: TRBJ1-5; d_call: TRBD1; cdr3_aa: CSATRQGTSNQPQHF; cdr3_nt: TGCAGTGCTACGCGACAGGGGACTAGCAATCAGCCCCAGCATTTT
clone_size: NA; v_call: TRBV27; j_call: TRBJ1-3; d_call: NA; cdr3_aa: CASSRGGPGNTIYF; cdr3_nt: TGTGCCAGCAGTCGGGGGGGGCCAGGAAACACCATATATTTT
clone_size: few; v_call: TRBV20-1; j_call: TRBJ2-1; d_call: TRBD2; cdr3_aa: CSAKLTSAVHEQFF; cdr3_nt: TGCAGTGCCAAATTGACTAGCGCGGTCCATGAGCAGTTCTTC
clone_size: few; v_call: TRBV6-1; j_call: TRBJ2-3; d_call: NA; cdr3_aa: CASTGSYEQYFGPETQYF; cdr3_nt: NA
clone_size: NA; v_call: TRBV6-2/TRBV6-3; j_call: TRBJ2-5; d_call: NA; cdr3_aa: CASSRDRSGTQYF; cdr3_nt: TGTGCCAGCAGCCGGGACCGGTCGGGGACCCAGTACTTC
clone_size: few; v_call: TRBV6-4; j_call: TRBJ1-1; d_call: NA; cdr3_aa: CASSEEGDTEAFF; cdr3_nt: TGTGCCAGCAGTGAGGAAGGGGATACTGAAGCTTTCTTT
clone_size: NA; v_call: TRBV20-1; j_call: TRBJ2-7; d_call: NA; cdr3_aa: CSARVIYEQYF; cdr3_nt: TGCAGTGCTAGAGTCATCTACGAGCAGTACTTC
clone_size: NA; v_call: TRBV20-1; j_call: TRBJ2-7; d_call: TRBD2; cdr3_aa: CSARGGAGDHYEQYF; cdr3_nt: TGCAGTGCTAGAGGGGGAGCGGGGGACCACTACGAGCAGTACTTC
clone_size: medium-sized; v_call: TRBV15; j_call: TRBJ1-2; d_call: NA; cdr3_aa: CATSRRGALGYTF; cdr3_nt: TGTGCCACCAGCAGGCGGGGGGCGCTCGGCTACACCTTC
clone_size: NA; v_call: TRBV7-2; j_call: TRBJ2-5; d_call: NA; cdr3_aa: CASSLEAQGPETQYF; cdr3_nt: TGTGCCAGCAGCTTAGAGGCCCAAGGGCCAGAGACCCAGTACTTC
clone_size: few; v_call: TRBV20-1; j_call: TRBJ1-2; d_call: NA; cdr3_aa: CSADPGDNGYTF; cdr3_nt: TGCAGTGCCGACCCGGGGGATAATGGCTACACCTTC
clone_size: NA; v_call: TRBV6-2/TRBV6-3; j_call: TRBJ2-1; d_call: NA; cdr3_aa: CASSYGGLTYYNEQFF; cdr3_nt: TGTGCCAGCAGTTACGGGGGTCTAACCTACTACAATGAGCAGTTCTTC
clone_size: few; v_call: TRBV20-1; j_call: TRBJ1-5; d_call: TRBD1; cdr3_aa: CSATSGGSGQPQHF; cdr3_nt: TGCAGTGCAACCTCAGGGGGGTCAGGGCAGCCCCAGCATTTT
clone_size: few; v_call: TRBV2; j_call: TRBJ2-5; d_call: TRBD2; cdr3_aa: CASIPGLATETQYF; cdr3_nt: TGTGCCAGCATACCGGGACTAGCGACAGAGACCCAGTACTTC
clone_size: NA; v_call: TRBV7-8; j_call: TRBJ2-3; d_call: TRBD2; cdr3_aa: CASSLTSGGADTQYF; cdr3_nt: TGTGCCAGCAGCCTTACTAGCGGGGGGGCAGATACGCAGTATTTT
clone_size: NA; v_call: TRBV20-1; j_call: TRBJ2-7; d_call: NA; cdr3_aa: CSAREGADTYEQYF; cdr3_nt: TGCAGTGCTAGAGAGGGGGCGGATACCTACGAGCAGTACTTC
clone_size: NA; v_call: TRBV5-4; j_call: TRBJ2-5; d_call: NA; cdr3_aa: CASSPKGTQETQYF; cdr3_nt: TGTGCCAGCAGCCCCAAGGGGACCCAAGAGACCCAGTACTTC
clone_size: NA; v_call: TRBV27; j_call: TRBJ2-1; d_call: NA; cdr3_aa: CASRRQAEWRRSNEQFF; cdr3_nt: TGTGCCAGCAGAAGACAGGCGGAATGGAGGAGGAGCAATGAGCAGTTCTTC
clone_size: few; v_call: TRBV19; j_call: TRBJ1-5; d_call: NA; cdr3_aa: CASSIWRAVNQPQHF; cdr3_nt: TGTGCCAGTAGTATTTGGCGGGCTGTTAATCAGCCCCAGCATTTT
clone_size: few; v_call: TRBV6-1; j_call: TRBJ1-5; d_call: NA; cdr3_aa: CASSLYMVRDQHF; cdr3_nt: TGTGCCAGCAGCCTCTATATGGTACGGGACCAGCATTTT
clone_size: NA; v_call: TRBV7-9; j_call: TRBJ1-1; d_call: NA; cdr3_aa: CASSARQVGNTEAFF; cdr3_nt: TGTGCCAGCAGCGCCAGACAGGTAGGGAACACTGAAGCTTTCTTT
clone_size: NA; v_call: TRBV20-1; j_call: TRBJ2-2; d_call: NA; cdr3_aa: CSARDPGLGGGELFF; cdr3_nt: TGCAGTGCTAGAGACCCCGGTTTGGGGGGCGGGGAGCTGTTTTTT
clone_size: few; v_call: TRBV20-1; j_call: TRBJ1-1; d_call: NA; cdr3_aa: CSAISGVSAGPEAFF; cdr3_nt: TGCAGTGCTATATCTGGCGTCTCCGCAGGGCCTGAAGCTTTCTTT
clone_size: few; v_call: TRBV20-1; j_call: TRBJ1-5; d_call: NA; cdr3_aa: CSARAGNQPQHF; cdr3_nt: TGCAGTGCTAGGGCCGGCAATCAGCCCCAGCATTTT
clone_size: few; v_call: TRBV19; j_call: TRBJ1-1; d_call: TRBD1; cdr3_aa: CASSPRDRMNTEAFF; cdr3_nt: TGTGCCAGTAGTCCGAGGGACAGAATGAACACTGAAGCTTTCTTT
clone_size: NA; v_call: TRBV5-4; j_call: TRBJ2-1; d_call: TRBD2; cdr3_aa: CASSSLAGANEQFF; cdr3_nt: TGTGCCAGCAGCTCCCTAGCGGGGGCGAATGAGCAGTTCTTC
clone_size: NA; v_call: TRBV11-2; j_call: TRBJ2-5; d_call: TRBD2; cdr3_aa: CASSLGSGGARGTQYF; cdr3_nt: TGTGCCAGCAGCTTAGGTAGCGGGGGGGCGCGAGGGACCCAGTACTTC
clone_size: NA; v_call: TRBV5-4; j_call: TRBJ2-2; d_call: NA; cdr3_aa: CASSLAEGRSTGELFF; cdr3_nt: TGTGCCAGCAGCTTGGCAGAAGGGAGAAGCACCGGGGAGCTGTTTTTT
clone_size: few; v_call: TRBV10-2; j_call: TRBJ1-5; d_call: NA; cdr3_aa: CASSEAGGNQPQHF; cdr3_nt: TGCGCCAGCAGTGAAGCGGGCGGCAATCAGCCCCAGCATTTT
clone_size: NA; v_call: TRBV7-9; j_call: TRBJ1-6; d_call: NA; cdr3_aa: CASSPGDNSPLHF; cdr3_nt: TGTGCCAGCAGCCCCGGGGATAATTCACCCCTCCACTTT